One and the same sample provided the 9 T cell receptor beta chains below, sequenced in a study of OX40 agonist ivuxolimab in advanced cancers. The library came from the immunoSEQ multiplex PCR assay. Held by TCRdb, this immuneACCESS table contains in-frame sequences only and omits some clones. Under half of the omission traces to an unresolved V gene where checked; the cause of the rest is unknown. The sample table lists fewer than 90,000 clones, about 86% of them with a count of one. Jointly, the top ten make up about 0.8% of the sample. The specimen comprised CD4+ or CD8+ T cells sorted from blood, sampled in a trial of the OX40 agonist ivuxolimab. These receptor sequences come from an adult with an advanced solid tumor such as melanoma, head and neck, liver or kidney cancer.

The CDR3 DNA is TGTGCCAGCAGCCCGCTAGCGGGAGGGCCAAGCACAGATACGCAGTATTTT. Residues: CASSPLAGGPSTDTQYF. The genes are TRBV14 and TRBJ2-3, with 12 bases fitting TRBD2. V lost 4 bases to trimming and J lost 0 bases; unmatched junction nucleotides: 5. The CDR3 extends over 17 amino acids. From germline, CDR1 is SGHDN and CDR2 FVKESK.

The chain has TRBV7-8 and TRBJ2-2; 7 bases line up with TRBD2. The V gene's germline CDR1 is SGHVS and CDR2 FQNEAQ. Unmatched junction bases numbered 13, after V lost 8 bases and J lost 7 bases. The CDR3 runs to 15 residues. CDR3: CASSGLAGEVGELFF. The CDR3 region has the DNA TGTGCCAGCTCCGGACTGGCGGGAGAGGTCGGGGAGCTGTTTTTT. Looking up the rest from reference TRBV7-8 and TRBJ2-2 gives the full variable domain: GAGVSQSPRYKVAKRGQDVALRCDPISGHVSLFWYQQALGQGPEFLTYFQNEAQLDKSGLPSDRFFAERPEGSVSTLKIQRTQQEDSAVYLCASSGLAGEVGELFFGEGSRLTVL.

This clone was counted a single time. The rearrangement uses TRBV27 and TRBJ2-1; 16 bases agree with TRBD2. Germline CDR1 reads MNHEY; CDR2 reads SMNVEV (reference sequence). V shed 8 bases and J 5 bases; nucleotides not matched to a gene: 15. The CDR3 length is 19 residues. CDR3: CASRLGTSGRVSWDNEQFF. The CDR3 DNA follows: TGTGCCAGCCGCCTAGGGACTAGCGGGAGGGTTAGTTGGGACAATGAGCAGTTCTTC.

The rearrangement links TRBV9 to TRBJ2-7, with 11 nucleotides matching TRBD2. This CDR3 has 16 amino acids. The junction had 11 bases not matched to a gene; V was cut back by 2 bases and J by 7 bases. Germline values: CDR1 SGDLS, CDR2 YYNGEE. The chain's CDR3 is CASSVGLAGGSREQYF. The CDR3 nucleotides read TGTGCCAGCAGCGTTGGGTTAGCGGGAGGGTCTCGGGAGCAGTACTTC. Drawing the rest from reference TRBV9 and TRBJ2-7, the complete variable domain is DSGVTQTPKHLITATGQRVTLRCSPRSGDLSVYWYQQSLDQGLQFLIQYYNGEERAKGNILERFSAQQFPDLHSELNLSSLELGDSALYFCASSVGLAGGSREQYFGPGTRLTVT.

The chain is built from TRBV7-3 and TRBJ2-1; no firm D call. The germline V gene encodes CDR1 SGHTA and CDR2 FQGTGA. This CDR3 region has 16 residues. The germline V and J ends were trimmed by 0 bases and 0 bases, with 9 bases remaining between them. The CDR3 DNA reads as TGTGCCAGCAGCTTAACAGCAGCGACCTCCTACAATGAGCAGTTCTTC. Protein product: CASSLTAATSYNEQFF.

This sequence joins TRBV7-9 and TRBJ2-3; 12 nucleotides align to TRBD1. Germline V gives CDR1 SEHNR, CDR2 FQNEAQ (reference sequence). The CDR3 runs 16 residues. The V and J ends lost 4 bases and 5 bases, in that order; junction bases with no gene match: 7. CDR3 DNA: TGTGCCAGCAGCTCAAGGGGACAGGGGGCGAGAGATACGCAGTATTTT. Translated, it gives CASSSRGQGARDTQYF.

V is TRBV28 and J is TRBJ1-1; 7 nucleotides align to TRBD1. V shed 1 base, J shed 7 bases, and the junction held 6 bases outside the gene matches. This CDR3 is 14 amino acids long. The germline CDR1 and CDR2 sequences are MDHEN and SYDVKM. CDR3 sequence: CASSLLQGSGEAFF. CDR3 sequence (DNA): TGTGCCAGCAGTTTATTACAGGGGTCCGGTGAAGCTTTCTTT.

In regard to this clone: At one end the junction does not follow the germline gene, possibly because of a read error. This chain links TRBV27 with TRBJ1-4; D might be TRBD1 (5 bases). Germline CDR1 is MNHEY and CDR2 is SMNVEV (reference sequence). CDR3 length equals 16 residues. CDR3 sequence: CASSLYRASGDEKLFF. DNA of the CDR3: TGTGCCAGCAGTTTGTACAGAGCGTCCGGGGACGAAAAATTGTTTTTT.

CDR3 nucleotides: TGCGCCAGCAGCTTGGAGGAGGGTTTGGACACCGGGGAGCTGTTTTTT. Translated, it gives CASSLEEGLDTGELFF. The gene calls are TRBV5-1 and TRBJ2-2; possibly TRBD2 for D (6 bases). Germline CDR1 reads SGHRS; CDR2 reads YFSETQ. V lost 0 bases, J lost 3 bases, and 12 bases lay in between. CDR3 size: 16 residues.